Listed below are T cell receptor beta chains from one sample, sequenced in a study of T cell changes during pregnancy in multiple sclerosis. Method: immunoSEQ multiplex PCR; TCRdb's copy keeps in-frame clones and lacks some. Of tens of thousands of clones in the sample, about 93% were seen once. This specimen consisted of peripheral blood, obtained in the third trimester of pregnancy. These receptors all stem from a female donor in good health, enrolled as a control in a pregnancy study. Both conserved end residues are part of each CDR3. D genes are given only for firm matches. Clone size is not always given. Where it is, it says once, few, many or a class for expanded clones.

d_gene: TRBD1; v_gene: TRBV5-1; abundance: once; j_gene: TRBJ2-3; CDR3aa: CASSGGTGYTDTQYF; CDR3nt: TGCGCCAGCAGCGGAGGGACAGGATACACAGATACGCAGTATTTT
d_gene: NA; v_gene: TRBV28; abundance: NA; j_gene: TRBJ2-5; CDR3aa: CASSLRQPGTQYF; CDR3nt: TGTGCCAGCAGTTTGAGGCAGCCGGGGACCCAGTACTTC
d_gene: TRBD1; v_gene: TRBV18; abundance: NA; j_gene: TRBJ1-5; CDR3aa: CASSKQGHSNQPQHF; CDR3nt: TGTGCCAGCTCAAAACAGGGGCATAGCAATCAGCCCCAGCATTTT
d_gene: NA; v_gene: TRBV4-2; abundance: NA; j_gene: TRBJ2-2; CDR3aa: CATRELTNTGELFF; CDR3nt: TGTGCCACCAGGGAGCTGACGAACACCGGGGAGCTGTTTTTT
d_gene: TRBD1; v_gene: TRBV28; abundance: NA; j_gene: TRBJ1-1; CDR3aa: CVTGALPMNTEAFF; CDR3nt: TGTGTCACAGGGGCGCTACCCATGAACACTGAAGCTTTCTTT
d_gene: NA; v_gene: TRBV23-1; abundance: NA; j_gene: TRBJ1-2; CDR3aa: CASSQSDERGISGYTF; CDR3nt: TGCGCCAGCAGTCAATCGGATGAAAGGGGGATTAGTGGCTACACCTTC
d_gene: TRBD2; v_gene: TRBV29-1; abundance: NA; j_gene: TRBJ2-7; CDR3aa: CSVAPGPWREDSYEQYF; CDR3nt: TGCAGCGTTGCCCCTGGGCCCTGGCGGGAGGACTCCTACGAGCAGTACTTC
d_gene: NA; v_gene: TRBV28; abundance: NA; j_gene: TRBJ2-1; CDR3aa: CASSFFGLATDGEQFF; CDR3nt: TGTGCCAGCAGTTTTTTTGGTCTAGCGACGGACGGAGAGCAGTTCTTC
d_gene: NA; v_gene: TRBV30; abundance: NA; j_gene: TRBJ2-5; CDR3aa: CAWSFTGNPQETQYF; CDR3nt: TGTGCCTGGAGTTTTACAGGGAACCCACAAGAGACCCAGTACTTC
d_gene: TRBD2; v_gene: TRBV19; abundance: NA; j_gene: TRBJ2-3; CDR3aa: CASSTSGMPADTQYF; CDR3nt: TGTGCCAGTAGTACTAGCGGGATGCCGGCAGATACGCAGTATTTT
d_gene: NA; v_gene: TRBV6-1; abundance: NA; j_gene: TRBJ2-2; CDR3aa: CATQKPDFTGELFF; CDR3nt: TGTGCCACCCAAAAACCTGACTTCACCGGGGAGCTGTTTTTT
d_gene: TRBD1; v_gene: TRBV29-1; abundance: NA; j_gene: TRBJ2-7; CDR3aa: CSVEGQGMYEQYF; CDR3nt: TGCAGCGTTGAGGGACAGGGTATGTACGAGCAGTACTTC
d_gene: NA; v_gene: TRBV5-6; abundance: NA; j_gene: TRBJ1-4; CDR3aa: CASSLASGGEKLFF; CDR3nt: TGTGCCAGCAGCTTGGCCTCGGGGGGTGAAAAACTGTTTTTT
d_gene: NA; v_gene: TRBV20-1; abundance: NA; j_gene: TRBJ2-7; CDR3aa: CSADDNYEQYF; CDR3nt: TGCAGTGCTGACGACAACTACGAGCAGTACTTC
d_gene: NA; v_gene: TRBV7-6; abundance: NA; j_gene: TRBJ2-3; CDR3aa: CAGEVHTDTQYF; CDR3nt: TGTGCCGGGGAGGTTCACACAGATACGCAGTATTTT
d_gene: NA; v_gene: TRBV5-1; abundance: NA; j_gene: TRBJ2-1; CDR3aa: CASSLGAGITYNEQFF; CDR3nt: TGCGCCAGCAGCTTGGGTGCGGGGATAACCTACAATGAGCAGTTCTTC
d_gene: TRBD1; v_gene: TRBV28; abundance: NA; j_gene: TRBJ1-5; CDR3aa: CASSFYRGRNQPQHF; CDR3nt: TGTGCCAGCAGTTTCTACAGGGGACGCAATCAGCCCCAGCATTTT
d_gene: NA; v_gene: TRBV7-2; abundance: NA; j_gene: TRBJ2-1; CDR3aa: CASSLAPGLRRNEQFF; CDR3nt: TGTGCCAGCAGCTTAGCCCCGGGCCTCAGGAGGAATGAGCAGTTCTTC
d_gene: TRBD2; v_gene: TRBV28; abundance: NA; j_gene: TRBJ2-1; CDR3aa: CAIRTRVGVNEQFF; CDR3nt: TGTGCCATCCGGACTAGGGTTGGGGTCAATGAGCAGTTCTTC
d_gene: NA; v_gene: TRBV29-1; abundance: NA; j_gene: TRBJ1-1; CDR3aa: CSVDRQRDTEAFF; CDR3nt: TGCAGCGTTGACCGGCAGAGGGACACTGAAGCTTTCTTT
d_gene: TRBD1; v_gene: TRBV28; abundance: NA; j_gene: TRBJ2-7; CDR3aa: CASSFNAGTGNYEQYF; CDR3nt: TGTGCCAGCAGTTTCAACGCCGGGACAGGTAACTACGAGCAGTACTTC
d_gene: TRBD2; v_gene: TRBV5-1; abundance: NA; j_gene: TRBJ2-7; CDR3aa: CASSGGGTSYEQYF; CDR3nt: TGCGCCAGCAGCGGGGGGGGGACTTCCTACGAGCAGTACTTC
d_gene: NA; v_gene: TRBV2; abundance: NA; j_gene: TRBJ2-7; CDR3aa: CASSDAGVGDF; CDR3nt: TGTGCCAGCAGTGATGCAGGGGTAGGTGACTTC
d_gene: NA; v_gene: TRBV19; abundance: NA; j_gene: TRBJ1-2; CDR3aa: CASTHGGDASIYGYTF; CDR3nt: TGTGCCAGTACTCATGGAGGGGACGCCTCCATCTATGGCTACACCTTC
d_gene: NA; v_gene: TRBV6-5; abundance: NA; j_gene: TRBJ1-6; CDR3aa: CASTPGHNSPLHF; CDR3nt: TGTGCCAGCACTCCAGGTCATAATTCACCCCTCCACTTT
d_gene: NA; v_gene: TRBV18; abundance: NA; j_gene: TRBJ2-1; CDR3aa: CASSPLSGTYNEQFF; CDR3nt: TGTGCCAGCTCACCACTTTCAGGGACCTACAATGAGCAGTTCTTC
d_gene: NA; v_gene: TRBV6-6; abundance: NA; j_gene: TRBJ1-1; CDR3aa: CASSSGQLANEAFF; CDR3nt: TGTGCCAGCAGTTCCGGACAGCTTGCTAATGAAGCTTTCTTT
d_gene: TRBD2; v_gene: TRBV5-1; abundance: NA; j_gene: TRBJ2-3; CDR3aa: CASSPGLAGADTQYF; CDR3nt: TGCGCCAGCAGCCCGGGACTAGCGGGAGCTGATACGCAGTATTTT
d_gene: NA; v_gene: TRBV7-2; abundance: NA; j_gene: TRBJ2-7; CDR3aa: CASSLQAYEQYF; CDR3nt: TGTGCCAGCAGCTTACAGGCCTACGAGCAGTACTTC
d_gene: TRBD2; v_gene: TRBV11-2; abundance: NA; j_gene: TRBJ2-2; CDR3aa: CASSFSSGSDGELFF; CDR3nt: TGTGCCAGCAGCTTTTCTAGCGGGAGTGACGGGGAGCTGTTTTTT
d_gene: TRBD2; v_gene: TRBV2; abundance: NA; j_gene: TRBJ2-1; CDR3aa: CASSALAGSYNEQFF; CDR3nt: TGTGCCAGCAGCGCCCTAGCGGGATCGTACAATGAGCAGTTCTTC
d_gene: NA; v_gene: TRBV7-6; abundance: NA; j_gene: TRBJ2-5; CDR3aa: CASSNMEGETQYF; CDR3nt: TGTGCCAGCAGCAACATGGAGGGAGAGACCCAGTACTTC
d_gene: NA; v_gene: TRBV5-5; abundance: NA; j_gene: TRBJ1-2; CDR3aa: CASSSTGLSNYGYTF; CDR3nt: TGTGCCAGCAGCTCCACAGGGTTGAGTAACTATGGCTACACCTTC
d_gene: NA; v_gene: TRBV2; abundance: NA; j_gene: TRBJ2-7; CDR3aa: CASRESSVGYEQYF; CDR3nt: TGTGCCAGCAGGGAATCTAGCGTGGGCTACGAGCAGTACTTC
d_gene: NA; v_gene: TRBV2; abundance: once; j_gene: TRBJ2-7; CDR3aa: CASSEGHEQYF; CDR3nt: TGTGCCAGCAGTGAAGGGCACGAGCAGTACTTC
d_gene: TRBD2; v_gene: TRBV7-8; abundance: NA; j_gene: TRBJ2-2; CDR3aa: CASSLNDGRTGELFF; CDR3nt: TGTGCCAGCAGCTTAAATGACGGGAGGACCGGGGAGCTGTTTTTT
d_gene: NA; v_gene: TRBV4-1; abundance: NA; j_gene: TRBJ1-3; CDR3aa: CASSQDRLNTIYF; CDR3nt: TGCGCCAGCAGCCAAGACAGGTTAAACACCATATATTTT
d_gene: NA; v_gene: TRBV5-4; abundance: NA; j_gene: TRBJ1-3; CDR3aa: CASTWGGDKNTIYF; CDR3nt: TGTGCCAGCACCTGGGGCGGCGATAAAAACACCATATATTTT
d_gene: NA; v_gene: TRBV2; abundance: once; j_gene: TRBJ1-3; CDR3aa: CASTPTGNTIYF; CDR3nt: TGTGCCAGCACCCCTACTGGAAACACCATATATTTT
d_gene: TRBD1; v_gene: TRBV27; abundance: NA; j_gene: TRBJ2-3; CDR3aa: CASRGETGRSDTQYF; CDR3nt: TGTGCCAGCAGGGGAGAGACAGGGCGGTCGGATACGCAGTATTTT
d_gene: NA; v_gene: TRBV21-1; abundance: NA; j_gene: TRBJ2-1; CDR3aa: CASSQEQGYYYNEQFF; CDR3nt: TGTGCCAGCAGCCAAGAGCAGGGCTATTACTACAATGAGCAGTTCTTC
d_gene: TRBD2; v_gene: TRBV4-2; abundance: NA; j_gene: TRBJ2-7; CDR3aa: CASSQTSGSEYEQYF; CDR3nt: TGTGCCAGCAGCCAAACTAGCGGGAGTGAGTACGAGCAGTACTTC
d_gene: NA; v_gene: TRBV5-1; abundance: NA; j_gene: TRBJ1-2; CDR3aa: CASGELYGYTF; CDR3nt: TGCGCCAGCGGGGAGCTCTATGGCTACACCTTC
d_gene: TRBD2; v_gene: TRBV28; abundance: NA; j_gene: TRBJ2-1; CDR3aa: CASSDTSGSFHNEQFF; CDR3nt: TGTGCCAGCAGTGATACTAGCGGGAGTTTTCACAATGAGCAGTTCTTC
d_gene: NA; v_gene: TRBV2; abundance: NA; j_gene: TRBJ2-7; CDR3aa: CASSEPSGAREQYF; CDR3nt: TGTGCCAGCAGTGAACCGTCAGGGGCGAGGGAGCAGTACTTC
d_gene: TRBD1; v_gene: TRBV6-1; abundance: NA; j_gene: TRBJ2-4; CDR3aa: CASSDLTGFENIQYF; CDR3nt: TGTGCCAGCAGTGACCTGACAGGGTTCGAAAACATTCAGTACTTC
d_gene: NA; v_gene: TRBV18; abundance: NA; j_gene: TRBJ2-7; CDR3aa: CASSQGLSEQYF; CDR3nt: TGTGCCAGCTCACAGGGGTTATCCGAGCAGTACTTC